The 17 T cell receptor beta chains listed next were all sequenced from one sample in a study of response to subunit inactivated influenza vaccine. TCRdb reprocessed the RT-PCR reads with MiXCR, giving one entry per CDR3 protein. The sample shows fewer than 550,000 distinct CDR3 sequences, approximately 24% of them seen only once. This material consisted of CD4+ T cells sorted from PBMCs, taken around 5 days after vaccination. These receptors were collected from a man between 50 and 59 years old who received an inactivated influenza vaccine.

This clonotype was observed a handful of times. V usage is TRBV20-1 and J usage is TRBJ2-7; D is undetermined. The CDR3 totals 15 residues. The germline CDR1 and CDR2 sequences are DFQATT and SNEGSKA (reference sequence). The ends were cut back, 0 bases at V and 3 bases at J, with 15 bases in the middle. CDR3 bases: TGCAGTGCTAGAGATTGGGCCGGAACTCGCTACGAGCAGTACTTC. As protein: CSARDWAGTRYEQYF.

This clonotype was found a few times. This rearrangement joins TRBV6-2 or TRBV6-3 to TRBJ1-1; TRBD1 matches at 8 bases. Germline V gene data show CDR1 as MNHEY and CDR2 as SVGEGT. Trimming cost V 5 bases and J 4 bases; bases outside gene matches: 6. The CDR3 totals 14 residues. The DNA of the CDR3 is TGTGCCAGCAGTCGTCCTACAGGGGGCACTGAAGCTTTCTTT. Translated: CASSRPTGGTEAFF.

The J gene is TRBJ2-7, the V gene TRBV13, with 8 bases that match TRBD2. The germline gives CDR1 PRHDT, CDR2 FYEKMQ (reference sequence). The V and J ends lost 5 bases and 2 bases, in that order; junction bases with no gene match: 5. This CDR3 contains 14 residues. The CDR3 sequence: CASSTRSGTYEQYF. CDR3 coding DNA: TGTGCCAGCAGCACTCGTAGCGGGACCTACGAGCAGTACTTC.

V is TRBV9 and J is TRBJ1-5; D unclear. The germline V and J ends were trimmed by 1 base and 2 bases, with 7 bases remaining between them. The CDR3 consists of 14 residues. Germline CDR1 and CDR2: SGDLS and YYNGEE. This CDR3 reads CASSVTSGNQPQHF. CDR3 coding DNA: TGTGCCAGCAGCGTAACATCGGGCAATCAGCCCCAGCATTTT.

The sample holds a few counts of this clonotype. The CDR3 loop reads CASSLAGGPGEQYF. As DNA, the CDR3 is TGTGCCAGCAGTTTAGCGGGAGGGCCGGGGGAGCAGTACTTC. The chain combines TRBV27 with TRBJ2-7, with TRBD2 identical over 9 bases. Looked up from germline, CDR1 is MNHEY and CDR2 is SMNVEV (reference sequence). The CDR3 runs 14 residues. After removal of 2 bases from V and 7 bases from J, the junction contained 6 bases not matched to a gene.

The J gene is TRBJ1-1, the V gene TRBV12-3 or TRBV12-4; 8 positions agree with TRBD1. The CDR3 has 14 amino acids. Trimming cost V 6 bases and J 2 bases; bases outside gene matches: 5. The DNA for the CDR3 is TGTGCCAGCAGACTACAGGGGGGTAACACTGAAGCTTTCTTT. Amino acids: CASRLQGGNTEAFF.

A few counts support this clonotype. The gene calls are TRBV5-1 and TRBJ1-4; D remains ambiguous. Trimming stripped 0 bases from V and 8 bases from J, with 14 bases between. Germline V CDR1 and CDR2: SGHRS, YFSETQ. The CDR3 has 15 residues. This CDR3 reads CASSLGVRVGEKLFF. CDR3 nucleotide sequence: TGCGCCAGCAGCTTGGGAGTGAGAGTTGGGGAAAAACTGTTTTTT.

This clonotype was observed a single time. The CDR3 DNA is TGTGCCAGCTCACCACCGCACAGACAAGAGACCCAGTACTTC. As protein: CASSPPHRQETQYF. The chain carries TRBV18 and TRBJ2-5; D is unresolved. The CDR3 is 14 residues long. V shed 0 bases and J shed 2 bases, with 7 bases lying between them. Germline CDR1 reads KGHSH; CDR2 reads LQKENI.

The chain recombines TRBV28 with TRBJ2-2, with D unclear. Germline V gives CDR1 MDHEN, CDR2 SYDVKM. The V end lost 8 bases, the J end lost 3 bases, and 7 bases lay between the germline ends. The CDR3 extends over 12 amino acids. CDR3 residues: CASEKDTGELFF. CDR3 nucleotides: TGTGCCAGCGAGAAGGACACCGGGGAGCTGTTTTTT.

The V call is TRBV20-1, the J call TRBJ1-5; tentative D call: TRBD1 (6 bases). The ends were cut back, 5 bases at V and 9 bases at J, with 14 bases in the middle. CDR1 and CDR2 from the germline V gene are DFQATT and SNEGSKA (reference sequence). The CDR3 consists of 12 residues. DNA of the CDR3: TGCAGTGCTCGCGAACAGGGAAGGCCCCAGCATTTT. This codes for CSAREQGRPQHF.

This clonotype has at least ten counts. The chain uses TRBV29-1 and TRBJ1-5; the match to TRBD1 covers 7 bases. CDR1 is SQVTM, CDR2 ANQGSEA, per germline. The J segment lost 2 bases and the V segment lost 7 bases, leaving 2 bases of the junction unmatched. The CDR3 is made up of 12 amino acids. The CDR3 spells CSAGTGNQPQHF. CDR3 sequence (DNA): TGCAGCGCCGGGACAGGCAATCAGCCCCAGCATTTT.

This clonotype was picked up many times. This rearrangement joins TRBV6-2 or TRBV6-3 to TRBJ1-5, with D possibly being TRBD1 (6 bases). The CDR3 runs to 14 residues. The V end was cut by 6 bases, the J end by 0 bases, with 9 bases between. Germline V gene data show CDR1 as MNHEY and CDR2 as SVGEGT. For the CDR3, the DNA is TGTGCCAGCAGCCCAGGGGATAGCAATCAGCCCCAGCATTTT. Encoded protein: CASSPGDSNQPQHF.

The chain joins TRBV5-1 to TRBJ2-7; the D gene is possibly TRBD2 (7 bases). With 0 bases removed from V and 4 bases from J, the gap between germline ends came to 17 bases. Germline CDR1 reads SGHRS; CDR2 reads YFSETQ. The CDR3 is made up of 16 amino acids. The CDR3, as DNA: TGCGCCAGCAGCTTGGCCGGACGGGGGGCATTATACGAGCAGTACTTC. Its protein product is CASSLAGRGALYEQYF.

In DNA form, the CDR3 reads TGTGCCAGCAGTTACAGGGGAAGGGTAACCTACGAGCAGTACTTC. It specifies CASSYRGRVTYEQYF. The chain combines TRBV6-2 or TRBV6-3 with TRBJ2-7; maybe TRBD1 (5 bases). The V end lost 2 bases, the J end lost 2 bases, and 13 bases lay between the germline ends. Germline CDR1 reads MNHEY; CDR2 reads SVGEGT. The CDR3 covers 15 residues.

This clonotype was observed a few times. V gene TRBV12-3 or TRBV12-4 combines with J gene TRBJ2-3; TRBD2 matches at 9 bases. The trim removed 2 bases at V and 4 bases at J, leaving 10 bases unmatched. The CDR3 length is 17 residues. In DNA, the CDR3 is TGTGCCAGCAGTTTATTCCGGTCTAGCGGGATTCCAGATACGCAGTATTTT. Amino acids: CASSLFRSSGIPDTQYF.

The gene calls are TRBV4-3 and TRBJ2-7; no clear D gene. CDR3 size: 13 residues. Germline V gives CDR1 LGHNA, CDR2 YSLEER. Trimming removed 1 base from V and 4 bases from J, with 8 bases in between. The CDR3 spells CASSQGSGYEQYF. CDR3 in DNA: TGCGCCAGCAGCCAAGGATCCGGGTACGAGCAGTACTTC.

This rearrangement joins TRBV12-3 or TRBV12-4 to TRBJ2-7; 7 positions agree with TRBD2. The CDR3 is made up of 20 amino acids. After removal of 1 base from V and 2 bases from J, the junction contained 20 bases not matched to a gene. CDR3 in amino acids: CASSLVPRFAGGSKAYEQYF. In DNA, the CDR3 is TGTGCCAGCAGTTTAGTCCCCCGATTCGCCGGCGGGAGTAAAGCCTACGAGCAGTACTTC.